The 24 T cell receptor beta chains in this list originate from one sample, sequenced in a study of OX40 agonist ivuxolimab in advanced cancers. Using immunoSEQ multiplex PCR, the repertoire was profiled, and TCRdb retains in-frame clones only, with some absent. The profile covers 15,000 to 20,000 clones, with around 80% appearing a single time and about half taken by the ten largest. Source: CD4+ or CD8+ T cells sorted from blood, taken in a trial of the OX40 agonist ivuxolimab. The receptor set was obtained from an adult with an advanced solid tumor such as melanoma, head and neck, liver or kidney cancer.

This clone was seen many times. The chain recombines TRBV5-1 with TRBJ1-2; D might be TRBD1 (5 bases). The germline V and J ends were trimmed by 2 bases and 0 bases, with 17 bases remaining between them. Germline CDR1 reads SGHRS; CDR2 reads YFSETQ. The CDR3 runs 17 residues. The CDR3 spells CASSFSDSEIANYGYTF. CDR3 bases: TGCGCCAGCAGCTTCTCTGACAGCGAAATAGCTAACTATGGCTACACCTTC. The full variable domain, its missing parts supplied by reference TRBV5-1 and TRBJ1-2, is KAGVTQTPRYLIKTRGQQVTLSCSPISGHRSVSWYQQTPGQGLQFLFEYFSETQRNKGNFPGRFSGRQFSNSRSEMNVSTLELGDSALYLCASSFSDSEIANYGYTFGSGTRLTVV.

For this clone: A read error may explain this, as a much larger clone is one base away. The chain has TRBV5-6 and TRBJ2-2; 10 bases match TRBD2. The CDR3 consists of 16 residues. V shed 4 bases, J shed 3 bases, and the junction held 6 bases outside the gene matches. Germline V gene lookup returns CDR1 SGHDT and CDR2 YYEEEE. CDR3 sequence (DNA): TGTGCCAGCAGCGTGTGGCTAGCGGGAGACACCGGGGAGCTGTTTTTT. Amino acid sequence: CASSVWLAGDTGELFF. The full variable domain, its missing parts supplied by reference TRBV5-6 and TRBJ2-2, is DAGVTQSPTHLIKTRGQQVTLRCSPKSGHDTVSWYQQALGQGPQFIFQYYEEEERQRGNFPDRFSGHQFPNYSSELNVNALLLGDSALYLCASSVWLAGDTGELFFGEGSRLTVL.

The chain is built from TRBV19 and TRBJ1-2; a weak D match, TRBD1 (5 bases). Looked up from germline, CDR1 is LNHDA and CDR2 is SQIVND (reference sequence). Trimming removed 3 bases from V and 4 bases from J, with 21 bases in between. CDR3 length: 17 residues. The CDR3: CASSMGRRDSFAYGYTF. The CDR3 DNA reads TGTGCCAGTAGTATGGGGCGGCGGGACTCCTTTGCCTATGGCTACACCTTC.

V is TRBV19 and J is TRBJ2-1, with a weak D call TRBD1 (6 bases). The CDR3 spans 14 residues. The V and J ends lost 3 bases and 0 bases respectively, with 6 bases between them. The germline V gene encodes CDR1 LNHDA and CDR2 SQIVND (reference sequence). The CDR3, as DNA: TGTGCCAGTAGTATGACAGGCTCCTACAATGAGCAGTTCTTC. Protein: CASSMTGSYNEQFF.

This chain links TRBV10-3 with TRBJ2-5; D may be TRBD2 (6 bases). CDR1 ENHRY and CDR2 SYGVKD come from the germline V gene. V lost 0 bases and J 5 bases, leaving 13 bases between the germline ends. There are 15 residues in the CDR3. The CDR3 protein is CAISESTSSVETQYF. For the CDR3, the DNA is TGTGCCATCAGTGAGTCTACGTCTAGCGTGGAGACCCAGTACTTC.

By its share, this clone is medium-sized. Other DNA sequences in the same sample also yield this CDR3. The chain is built from TRBV28 and TRBJ2-3; unclear D gene. The CDR3 totals 14 residues. Trimming removed 3 bases from V and 1 base from J, with 8 bases in between. Germline CDR1 reads MDHEN; CDR2 reads SYDVKM. The chain's CDR3 is CASSFLQGTDTQYF. DNA of the CDR3: TGTGCCAGCAGTTTTCTCCAGGGCACAGATACGCAGTATTTT.

The J gene is TRBJ2-7, the V gene TRBV7-6, with TRBD1 identical over 8 bases. V was clipped by 5 bases and J by 3 bases; unmatched bases: 6. This CDR3 has 14 residues. Germline V gene sequence: CDR1 SGHVS, CDR2 FNYEAQ. The CDR3: CASSAGTGYYEQYF. CDR3 DNA: TGTGCCAGCAGCGCCGGGACAGGATACTACGAGCAGTACTTC.

V is TRBV7-9 and J is TRBJ2-2; 9 bases are a match to TRBD2. This CDR3 comprises 16 residues. Trimming at V came to 3 bases and at J to 5 bases, leaving 7 bases not matched to a gene. Germline values: CDR1 SEHNR, CDR2 FQNEAQ (reference sequence). CDR3 amino acids: CASSFPSGGHTGELFF. Here the CDR3 DNA reads TGTGCCAGCAGCTTCCCGAGCGGGGGGCATACCGGGGAGCTGTTTTTT. Combining the CDR3 with reference TRBV7-9 and TRBJ2-2 gives the whole variable domain DTGVSQNPRHKITKRGQNVTFRCDPISEHNRLYWYRQTLGQGPEFLTYFQNEAQLEKSRLLSDRFSAERPKGSFSTLEIQRTEQGDSAMYLCASSFPSGGHTGELFFGEGSRLTVL.

This rearrangement joins TRBV9 to TRBJ1-4; a possible D gene is TRBD1 (5 bases). Germline V gives CDR1 SGDLS, CDR2 YYNGEE. The CDR3 length is 19 residues. Trimming pared 3 bases from V and 0 bases from J, leaving 21 bases between. CDR3 loop: CASSAAGTPRGTTNEKLFF. The CDR3 DNA sequence: TGTGCCAGCAGCGCCGCCGGGACGCCCCGCGGGACAACTAATGAAAAACTGTTTTTT.

The V call is TRBV5-4, the J call TRBJ2-7, with TRBD1 matching over 9 bases. The CDR3 extends over 13 amino acids. Looked up from germline, CDR1 is SGHNT and CDR2 is YYREEE (reference sequence). The ends lost 2 bases at V and 4 bases at J; junction bases unmatched: 1. The chain's CDR3 is CASSFGTGYEQYF. In nucleotides, the CDR3 is TGTGCCAGCAGCTTCGGGACAGGGTACGAGCAGTACTTC.

This chain joins TRBV21-1 and TRBJ1-4; the table's D call TRBD1 went unverified against the DNA. TRBV21-1 is flagged as a pseudogene. The length of the CDR3 is 16 residues. CDR3 region: CASSKDTGGWREKLFF. CDR3 nucleotide sequence: TGTGCCAGCAGCAAAGATACAGGGGGCTGGAGAGAAAAACTGTTTTTT.

The chain has TRBV7-9 and TRBJ2-1; 7 bases are shared with TRBD1. Unmatched junction bases numbered 9, after V lost 4 bases and J lost 0 bases. The CDR3 contains 17 residues. Germline loops: CDR1 SEHNR, CDR2 FQNEAQ (reference sequence). Written as DNA, the CDR3 is TGTGCCAGCAGCTCACCGACAGGGACCTTCTCCTACAATGAGCAGTTCTTC. It codes for CASSSPTGTFSYNEQFF.

V and J are TRBV7-2 and TRBJ2-1; TRBD2 matches 11 bases. Germline lookup yields CDR1 SGHTA and CDR2 FQGNSA. The V gene end was trimmed by 6 bases and the J gene end by 0 bases; junction bases not matched to a gene: 7. The CDR3 contains 17 residues. The CDR3 sequence is CASRKGLAESSYNEQFF. Here the CDR3 DNA reads TGTGCCAGCAGGAAGGGACTAGCGGAGAGCTCCTACAATGAGCAGTTCTTC.

The rearrangement joins TRBV5-1 to TRBJ2-1; D may correspond to TRBD1 or TRBD2 (6 bases each). Trimming stripped 4 bases from V and 2 bases from J, with 10 bases between. Germline V lookup: CDR1 SGHRS, CDR2 YFSETQ. The length of the CDR3 is 14 residues. The CDR3 reads CASSGGPTYNEQFF. The DNA of the CDR3 is TGCGCCAGCAGCGGGGGGCCCACCTACAATGAGCAGTTCTTC.

To note about this clone: The junction departs from the called germline gene at one end, perhaps through a read error. This chain connects TRBV7-7 to TRBJ1-3; D is ambiguous. The CDR3 contains 14 residues. The V gene's germline CDR1 is SSHAT and CDR2 FNYEAQ (reference sequence). CDR3 in amino acids: CASSPEVAGNTIYF. The CDR3 region has the DNA TGTGCTAGCAGCCCCGAGGTCGCCGGAAACACCATATATTTT.

This clone came up a few times. The gene calls are TRBV5-6 and TRBJ1-2; D not resolved. CDR1 and CDR2 from the germline V gene are SGHDT and YYEEEE. V was clipped by 4 bases and J by 3 bases, with 10 bases between them. The CDR3 loop spans 13 amino acids. CDR3 amino acids: CASSASWDYGYTF. CDR3 DNA: TGTGCCAGCAGCGCAAGCTGGGACTATGGCTACACCTTC. Filled out from reference TRBV5-6 and TRBJ1-2, the complete variable domain reads DAGVTQSPTHLIKTRGQQVTLRCSPKSGHDTVSWYQQALGQGPQFIFQYYEEEERQRGNFPDRFSGHQFPNYSSELNVNALLLGDSALYLCASSASWDYGYTFGSGTRLTVV.

Only a few counts were recorded for this clone. The genes are TRBV6-4 and TRBJ2-2; TRBD2 might be the D (6 bases). CDR1 is MRHNA, CDR2 SNTAGT, per germline. The CDR3 length is 14 residues. Trimming removed 2 bases from V and 2 bases from J, with 6 bases in between. The CDR3 reads CASSDGTNTGELFF. CDR3 DNA sequence: TGTGCCAGCAGTGACGGGACTAACACCGGGGAGCTGTTTTTT.

The chain has TRBV5-5 and TRBJ2-3, with 11 nucleotides matching TRBD1. The germline V gene has CDR1 SGHKS and CDR2 YYEKEE (reference sequence). With 5 bases clipped from V and 6 bases from J, the junction kept 8 bases outside the gene matches. The CDR3 runs 15 residues. CDR3 nucleotides: TGTGCCAGCAGATACGGACAGGGGGCTTGGGATACGCAGTATTTT. This gives the protein CASRYGQGAWDTQYF. The whole variable domain, remainder taken from reference TRBV5-5 and TRBJ2-3, is DAGVTQSPTHLIKTRGQQVTLRCSPISGHKSVSWYQQVLGQGPQFIFQYYEKEERGRGNFPDRFSARQFPNYSSELNVNALLLGDSALYLCASRYGQGAWDTQYFGPGTRLTVL.

J is TRBJ2-7 and V is TRBV4-1; D is possibly TRBD1 (5 bases). In germline, CDR1 is MGHRA, CDR2 YSYEKL. This CDR3 has 14 residues. The ends were cut back, 1 base at V and 6 bases at J, with 13 bases in the middle. In DNA, the CDR3 is TGCGCCAGCAGCCAAGTTGGGCGTGGGGCCGAGCAGTACTTC. This translates into CASSQVGRGAEQYF.

The chain uses TRBV5-6 and TRBJ1-2; weak D call: TRBD1 (6 bases). The CDR3 covers 15 residues. V was pared by 1 base and J by 4 bases, with 14 bases between. Germline CDR1 is SGHDT and CDR2 is YYEEEE. CDR3 in amino acids: CASSLPQGPVYGYTF. CDR3 nucleotides: TGTGCCAGCAGCTTGCCACAGGGTCCGGTCTATGGCTACACCTTC.

CDR3 protein: CAISEPMNTEAFF. The CDR3 DNA is TGTGCCATCAGTGAACCCATGAACACTGAAGCTTTCTTT. The chain links TRBV10-3 to TRBJ1-1, with D hard to call. Looked up from germline, CDR1 is ENHRY and CDR2 is SYGVKD. There are 13 residues in the CDR3. Trimming took off 3 bases at V and 0 bases at J, with 5 bases between the two ends.

CDR3 nucleotides: TGCGCCAGCAGCCAAGATCCAAGAACTGATGAGCAGTTCTTC. This translates into CASSQDPRTDEQFF. The chain is built from TRBV4-3 and TRBJ2-1, with D hard to call. From germline, CDR1 is LGHNA and CDR2 YSLEER. V was pared by 0 bases and J by 8 bases, with 11 bases between. The CDR3 has 14 amino acids.

V and J are TRBV27 and TRBJ1-1; D remains unclear. CDR3 length: 16 residues. Trimming took 2 bases from V and 4 from J, leaving 17 bases between them. The germline V gene has CDR1 MNHEY and CDR2 SMNVEV (reference sequence). Here the CDR3 reads CASSLVVATLATEAFF. CDR3 sequence (DNA): TGTGCCAGCAGTTTAGTGGTGGCAACCCTAGCCACTGAAGCTTTCTTT.

This clone was counted between two and nine times. The rearrangement uses TRBV4-3 and TRBJ2-7; 8 bases match TRBD2. Per the germline V gene, CDR1 is LGHNA and CDR2 is YSLEER. The V and J ends lost 0 bases and 2 bases, in that order; junction bases with no gene match: 3. This CDR3 comprises 15 residues. The CDR3 here is CASSQDTSGTYEQYF. The DNA for the CDR3 is TGCGCCAGCAGCCAAGATACTAGCGGAACCTACGAGCAGTACTTC.